A selection of T cell receptor beta chains follows, all from one sample in a study of OX40 agonist ivuxolimab in advanced cancers. Profiling relied on immunoSEQ multiplex PCR, and the TCRdb table lists in-frame clones only, not all of them. The repertoire includes 65,000 to 90,000 clones, about 85% of them detected once, and 0.5% to 0.55% sits in the top ten. Sequences were derived from CD4+ or CD8+ T cells sorted from blood, sampled in a trial of the OX40 agonist ivuxolimab. These receptors all stem from an adult with an advanced solid tumor such as melanoma, head and neck, liver or kidney cancer. Each CDR3 is given with its conserved first and last residue. The D gene is left open where the match is weak. Some rows have no size entry. The others give once, few or many, or a class for an expanded clone.

few	TRBV19	.	TRBJ1-2	CASSKRDGPNYGYTF	TGTGCCAGTAGTAAACGGGACGGACCTAACTATGGCTACACCTTC
.	TRBV6-1	.	TRBJ1-5	CASSSGVGQPQHF	TGTGCCAGCAGTTCAGGGGTGGGTCAGCCCCAGCATTTT
.	TRBV29-1	.	TRBJ2-5	CSVEIGETQYF	TGCAGCGTTGAAATTGGGGAGACCCAGTACTTC
.	TRBV21-1	.	TRBJ1-4	CASSTREKLFF	TGTGCCAGCAGCACTCGGGAAAAACTGTTTTTT
.	TRBV6-1	.	TRBJ1-6	CASSELGADSPLHF	TGTGCCAGCAGTGAGTTGGGGGCTGATTCACCCCTCCACTTT
.	TRBV29-1	.	TRBJ1-5	CSVAGGQDQPQHF	TGCAGCGTTGCCGGGGGGCAAGATCAGCCCCAGCATTTT
.	TRBV4-1	.	TRBJ1-2	CASSQGPAPERGYTF	TGCGCCAGCAGCCAAGGGCCGGCCCCCGAGAGGGGCTACACCTTC
.	TRBV6-5	.	TRBJ2-5	CASSRTARETQYF	TGTGCCAGCAGCAGGACTGCGCGAGAGACCCAGTACTTC
few	TRBV30	.	TRBJ2-7	CAWSVGGGSYEQYF	TGTGCCTGGAGTGTAGGGGGGGGCTCCTACGAGCAGTACTTC
.	TRBV4-1	.	TRBJ1-5	CASSPAIDQPQHF	TGCGCCAGCAGCCCTGCGATCGATCAGCCCCAGCATTTT
.	TRBV5-5	.	TRBJ2-5	CASLGTLTHQETQYF	TGTGCCAGCCTAGGGACATTAACCCACCAAGAGACCCAGTACTTC
.	TRBV5-1	TRBD1	TRBJ1-2	CASSLGQSHGYTF	TGCGCCAGCAGCCTGGGACAGTCCCATGGCTACACCTTC
once	TRBV5-1	.	TRBJ1-3	CASSLTGPTGNTIYF	TGCGCCAGCAGCTTGACAGGGCCGACTGGAAACACCATATATTTT
.	TRBV16	TRBD1	TRBJ1-1	CASSPRGRGETEAFF	TGTGCCAGCAGCCCCAGAGGCAGGGGGGAGACTGAAGCTTTCTTT
.	TRBV6-1	.	TRBJ2-2	CASKIGQNTGELFF	TGTGCCAGCAAGATCGGACAGAACACCGGGGAGCTGTTTTTT
.	TRBV11-3	TRBD1	TRBJ1-1	CASSSGTGAGEAFF	TGTGCCAGCAGCTCTGGGACAGGAGCAGGTGAAGCTTTCTTT
.	TRBV29-1	.	TRBJ2-3	CSVAGGPNTDTQYF	TGCAGCGTTGCCGGGGGGCCCAACACAGATACGCAGTATTTT
.	TRBV6-5	TRBD2	TRBJ2-3	CASSYGLAASTDTQYF	TGTGCCAGCAGTTATGGGCTAGCGGCTAGCACAGATACGCAGTATTTT
.	TRBV2	.	TRBJ1-3	CASTSQGVSGNTIYF	TGTGCCAGCACTTCACAGGGAGTCTCTGGAAACACCATATATTTT
.	TRBV7-2	TRBD1	TRBJ2-3	CASSPDRMADTQYF	TGTGCCAGCAGCCCGGACAGGATGGCAGATACGCAGTATTTT
.	TRBV5-1	.	TRBJ1-6	CASRGMSSYNSPLHF	TGCGCCAGCAGGGGGATGAGCTCCTATAATTCACCCCTCCACTTT
.	TRBV19	.	TRBJ1-1	CASSIRSMNTEAFF	TGTGCCAGTAGTATAAGGAGCATGAACACTGAAGCTTTCTTT
.	TRBV27	.	TRBJ1-2	CASSSNREYGYTF	TGTGCCAGCAGTTCCAACAGGGAATATGGCTACACCTTC
.	TRBV6-5	.	TRBJ1-5	CASSYSRTDGQPQHF	TGTGCCAGCAGTTACTCTCGGACGGATGGCCAGCCCCAGCATTTT
.	TRBV21-1	.	TRBJ2-5	CASSKLPTQYF	TGTGCCAGCAGCAAATTGCCGACCCAGTACTTC
.	TRBV9	.	TRBJ2-2	CASSVAGGPNTGELFF	TGTGCCAGCAGCGTAGCCGGGGGGCCGAACACCGGGGAGCTGTTTTTT
.	TRBV18	.	TRBJ2-3	CASSPERIAGADTQYF	TGTGCCAGCTCACCAGAAAGGATTGCGGGCGCAGATACGCAGTATTTT
.	TRBV29-1	TRBD1	TRBJ2-7	CSVEEDRGGEQYF	TGCAGCGTTGAAGAGGACAGGGGTGGCGAGCAGTACTTC
few	TRBV7-2	.	TRBJ2-7	CASSPGAEQYF	TGTGCCAGCAGCCCGGGAGCCGAGCAGTACTTC
.	TRBV28	TRBD1	TRBJ1-2	CASSGGQGYGYTF	TGTGCCAGCAGTGGAGGACAGGGGTATGGCTACACCTTC
.	TRBV6-6	TRBD2	TRBJ2-7	CASSYSATSGSAQYF	TGTGCCAGCAGTTACTCTGCGACTAGCGGCTCGGCGCAGTACTTC
.	TRBV29-1	TRBD1	TRBJ2-5	CSVNRGKETQYF	TGCAGCGTCAACAGGGGGAAAGAGACCCAGTACTTC
.	TRBV19	TRBD1	TRBJ2-5	CASSRKAQGVLQETQYF	TGTGCCAGTAGTAGGAAGGCACAGGGGGTTCTTCAAGAGACCCAGTACTTC
.	TRBV19	TRBD2	TRBJ2-1	CASGAPRLAGVNEQFF	TGTGCCAGTGGGGCTCCCCGACTAGCGGGAGTCAATGAGCAGTTCTTC
.	TRBV14	.	TRBJ2-3	CASSLQSTDTQYF	TGTGCCAGCAGCCTCCAAAGCACAGATACGCAGTATTTT
.	TRBV7-2	TRBD1	TRBJ1-1	CASSLEGAVMNTEAFF	TGTGCCAGCAGCTTAGAGGGGGCTGTCATGAACACTGAAGCTTTCTTT
.	TRBV5-6	.	TRBJ1-5	CASSKRYQPQHF	TGTGCCAGCAGTAAGAGGTATCAGCCCCAGCATTTT
.	TRBV7-2	TRBD1	TRBJ2-1	CASSLPGQGLDNEQFF	TGTGCCAGCAGCTTGCCGGGACAGGGTTTAGACAATGAGCAGTTCTTC
.	TRBV6-6	.	TRBJ1-1	CASSDGANTEAFF	TGTGCCAGCAGTGACGGGGCGAACACTGAAGCTTTCTTT
once	TRBV19	.	TRBJ1-2	CASRAGTNYGYTF	TGTGCCAGTAGGGCAGGAACTAACTATGGCTACACCTTC
.	TRBV18	.	TRBJ2-5	CASSPLPGETQYF	TGTGCCAGCTCACCACTTCCGGGTGAGACCCAGTACTTC
.	TRBV7-9	.	TRBJ2-1	CASSPPGTASNEQFF	TGTGCCAGCAGCCCACCCGGGACGGCGAGCAATGAGCAGTTCTTC